This T cell receptor (beta chain) appears in the sequencing data of a study of beta chain features in type 1 diabetes. Overall study context: Healthy donors and patients had similar age, gender and cell yields. Study outcomes and limitations: Shortening of TCRB CDR3s, moderate but significant, appeared in all four CD4+ subsets of Type 1 diabetes patients. In type 1 diabetes patients, VDJ junctions had fewer insertions; deletions at these junctions were more frequent. cDNA-based sequencing might over-represent cells highly expressing TCR.

A sort by CD45RO/CCR7/CD25/CD127/CD95/CD27 yielded CD4+ naive, central memory, regulatory and stem cell-like memory cells. This clone was observed a handful of times. The target antigen is unknown. Every bit of the isolated RNA underwent reverse transcription, so sequencing read expressed TCRB transcripts. TCRdb keeps only in-frame clones here, not all; method: immunoSEQ multiplex PCR. The sample yields more than 300,000 clones, 9.6% seen once. The source of this sequence is a man aged 25-45 years with type 1 diabetes. Sequencing input: central memory CD4+ T cells from blood.

The CDR3 protein is CAGDRGPNTEAFF. In DNA, the CDR3 is TGTGCCGGAGACAGGGGGCCGAACACTGAAGCTTTCTTT. V is TRBV28 and J is TRBJ1-1, with 10 bases matching TRBD1. This CDR3 comprises 13 residues. V lost 11 bases and J lost 1; bases outside the gene matches: 4. Germline CDR1 reads MDHEN; CDR2 reads SYDVKM.